This T cell receptor (beta chain) derives from a study of vaccination and CD4 T cells after COVID-19. CD4+ T cells that had been cultured provided DNA sequenced with the Oncomine TCR Beta short-read assay. Via MiXCR, TCRdb re-called the PCR reads, giving one row per CDR3 protein. Among about 12,000 distinct CDR3 sequences listed, about 61% were seen once. Treatment defined: approximately 9-day PBMC culture with coronavirus spike peptide pools or control peptides (ViraFEST assay). Each well received fewer than 2.5 million PBMCs, cultured with about 9.4 IU/ml IL-2 and 8 to 10 ug/ml peptide pools. The CDR3 contains 16 residues. Germline CDR1 is SGHRS and CDR2 is YFSETQ. V shed 2 bases, J shed 4 bases, and the junction held 7 bases outside the gene matches. For this clonotype: The antigen remains unidentified.

Input material: CD4+ T cells from blood, cultured in vitro. This chain connects TRBV5-1 to TRBJ2-5; 11 bases fit TRBD1. The receptor's source is a human donor who had recovered from COVID-19. The CDR3 is CASSLYGQGAGETQYF. Written as DNA, the CDR3 is TGCGCCAGCAGCTTATACGGACAGGGGGCGGGAGAGACCCAGTACTTC.